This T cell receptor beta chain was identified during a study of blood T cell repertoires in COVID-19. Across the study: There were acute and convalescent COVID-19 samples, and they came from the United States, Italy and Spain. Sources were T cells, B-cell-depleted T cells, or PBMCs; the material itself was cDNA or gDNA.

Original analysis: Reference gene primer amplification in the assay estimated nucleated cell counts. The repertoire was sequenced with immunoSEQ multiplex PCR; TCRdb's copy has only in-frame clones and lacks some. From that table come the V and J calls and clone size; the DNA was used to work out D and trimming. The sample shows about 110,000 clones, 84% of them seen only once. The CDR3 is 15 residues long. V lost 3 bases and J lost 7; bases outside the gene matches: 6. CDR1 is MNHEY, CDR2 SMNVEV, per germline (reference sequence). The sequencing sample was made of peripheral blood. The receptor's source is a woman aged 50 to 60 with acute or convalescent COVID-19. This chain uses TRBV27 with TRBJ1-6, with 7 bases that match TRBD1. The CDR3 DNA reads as TGTGCCAGCAGTTTCGAGGGGGCTGGGAATTCACCCCTCCACTTT. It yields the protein CASSFEGAGNSPLHF.